The entry that follows covers one T cell receptor (beta chain) sequence. Its antigen remains unidentified. The source of the sample is a study of cytomegalovirus exposure and HLA in healthy donors. V gave up 3 bases and J gave up 4 bases; unmatched junction bases: 1. From germline, CDR1 is SGHDT and CDR2 YYEEEE. The CDR3 contains 15 residues. The protocol was immunoSEQ multiplex PCR, while the TCRdb copy is restricted to in-frame clones and leaves out a portion. In the table there are 95,000 to 150,000 clones, around nine tenths of which are singletons. Study-wide findings and caveats: Cytomegalovirus status was reportedly diagnosed by the classifier with high specificity and sensitivity. Confirmation was obtained in vitro that a few CMV-associated chains are specific for CMV antigens. Researchers catalogued 164 TCR beta chains as cytomegalovirus-associated.

The receptor was derived from a woman younger than 35 in good health and CMV-seronegative. The gene calls are TRBV5-6 and TRBJ2-1, with TRBD2 matching over 13 bases. Material: PBMCs. The CDR3 here is CASSSLAGGYNEQFF. The DNA for the CDR3 is TGTGCCAGCAGCTCACTAGCGGGAGGGTACAATGAGCAGTTCTTC.